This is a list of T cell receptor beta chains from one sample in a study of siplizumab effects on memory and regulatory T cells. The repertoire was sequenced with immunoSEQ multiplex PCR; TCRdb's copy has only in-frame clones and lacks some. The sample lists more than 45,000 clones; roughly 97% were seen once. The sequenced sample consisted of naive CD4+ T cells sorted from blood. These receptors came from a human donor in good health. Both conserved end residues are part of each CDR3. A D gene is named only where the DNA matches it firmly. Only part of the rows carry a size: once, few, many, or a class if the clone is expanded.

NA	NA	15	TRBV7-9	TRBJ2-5	CASSFRRLLTETQYF	TGTGCCAGCAGCTTCCGACGTTTATTGACGGAGACCCAGTACTTC
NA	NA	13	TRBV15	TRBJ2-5	CATSLGNQETQYF	TGTGCCACCAGCTTGGGAAACCAAGAGACCCAGTACTTC
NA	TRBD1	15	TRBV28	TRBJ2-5	CASSSPGTGQETQYF	TGTGCCAGCAGTTCGCCCGGGACAGGACAAGAGACCCAGTACTTC
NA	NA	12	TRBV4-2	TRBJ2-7	CASSQEGNEQYF	TGTGCCAGCAGCCAAGAGGGGAACGAGCAGTACTTC
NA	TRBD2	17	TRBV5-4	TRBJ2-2	CASSLPGGLAGTGELFF	TGTGCCAGCAGCTTGCCTGGCGGGCTAGCGGGAACCGGGGAGCTGTTTTTT
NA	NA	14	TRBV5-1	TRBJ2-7	CASSLAGFSYEQYF	TGCGCCAGCAGCTTGGCAGGGTTCTCCTACGAGCAGTACTTC
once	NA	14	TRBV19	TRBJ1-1	CASSPWFVDTEAFF	TGTGCCAGTAGTCCATGGTTCGTGGATACTGAAGCTTTCTTT
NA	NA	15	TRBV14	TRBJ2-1	CASSGRSLGWDEQFF	TGTGCCAGCAGCGGGCGGTCACTAGGGTGGGATGAGCAGTTCTTC
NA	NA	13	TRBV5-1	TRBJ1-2	CASSLDGSYGYTF	TGCGCCAGCAGCTTGGATGGCAGCTATGGCTACACCTTC
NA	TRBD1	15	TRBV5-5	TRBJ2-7	CASSLTGTVSYEQYF	TGTGCCAGCAGCTTGACCGGGACAGTTTCCTACGAGCAGTACTTC
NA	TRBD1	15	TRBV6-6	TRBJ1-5	CASTGQLDSNQPQHF	TGTGCCAGCACGGGACAGCTAGATAGCAATCAGCCCCAGCATTTT
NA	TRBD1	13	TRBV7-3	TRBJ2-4	CASSPGQGDIQYF	TGTGCCAGCAGCCCGGGACAGGGAGACATTCAGTACTTC
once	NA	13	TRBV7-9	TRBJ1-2	CASSLGPNYGYTF	TGTGCCAGCAGTCTCGGCCCTAACTATGGCTACACCTTC
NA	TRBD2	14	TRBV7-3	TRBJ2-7	CASSDPGGGYEQYF	TGTGCCAGCAGCGACCCCGGGGGGGGCTACGAGCAGTACTTC
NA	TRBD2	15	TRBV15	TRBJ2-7	CATSREPGTSYEQYF	TGTGCCACCAGCAGGGAGCCGGGGACTAGCTACGAGCAGTACTTC
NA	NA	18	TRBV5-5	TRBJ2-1	CASSSRWGLRRSYNEQFF	TGTGCCAGCAGCTCTAGATGGGGCCTCCGCCGCTCCTACAATGAGCAGTTCTTC
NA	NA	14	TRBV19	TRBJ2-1	CASSMAGLTNEQFF	TGTGCCAGTAGTATGGCGGGTCTCACAAATGAGCAGTTCTTC
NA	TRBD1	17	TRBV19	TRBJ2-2	CASSGTYRGNLGGELFF	TGTGCCAGTAGTGGTACTTACAGGGGGAACTTGGGCGGGGAGCTGTTTTTT
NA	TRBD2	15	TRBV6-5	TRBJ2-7	CASSLPGTSTYEQYF	TGTGCCAGCAGTTTACCCGGGACTAGCACCTACGAGCAGTACTTC
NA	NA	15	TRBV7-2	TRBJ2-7	CASSSRDGTSYEQYF	TGTGCCAGCAGCTCCCGGGACGGGACCTCCTACGAGCAGTACTTC
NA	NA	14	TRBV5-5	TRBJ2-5	CASSTWTARETQYF	TGTGCCAGCAGCACATGGACAGCTCGGGAGACCCAGTACTTC
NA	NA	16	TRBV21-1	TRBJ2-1	CASSNDRDGEYNEQFF	TGTGCCAGCAGCAACGACCGGGACGGAGAATACAATGAGCAGTTCTTC
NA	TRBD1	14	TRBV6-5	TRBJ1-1	CASSLQGRNTEAFF	TGTGCCAGCAGCCTACAGGGGCGGAACACTGAAGCTTTCTTT
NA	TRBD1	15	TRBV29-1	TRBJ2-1	CSATPRTGGFNEQFF	TGCAGCGCAACCCCCCGGACAGGGGGGTTTAATGAGCAGTTCTTC
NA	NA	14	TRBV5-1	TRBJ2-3	CASRTPSQGDTQYF	TGCGCCAGCAGAACGCCGAGCCAGGGAGATACGCAGTATTTT
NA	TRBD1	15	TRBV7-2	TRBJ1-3	CASSFRDRGGNTIYF	TGTGCCAGCAGCTTCCGGGACAGGGGGGGAAACACCATATATTTT
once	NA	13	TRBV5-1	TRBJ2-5	CASSVGKQETQYF	TGCGCCAGCAGCGTCGGGAAACAAGAGACCCAGTACTTC
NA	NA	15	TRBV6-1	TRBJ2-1	CASSEVAGPYNEQFF	TGTGCCAGCAGTGAAGTTGCGGGCCCCTACAATGAGCAGTTCTTC
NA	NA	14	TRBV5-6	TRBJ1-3	CASSLQGTGNTIYF	TGTGCCAGCAGTTTACAGGGTACTGGAAACACCATATATTTT
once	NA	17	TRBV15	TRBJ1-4	CATSRDNPGRAGEKLFF	TGTGCCACCAGCAGAGATAACCCCGGCAGGGCGGGGGAAAAACTGTTTTTT
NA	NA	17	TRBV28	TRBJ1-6	CASSLGGGGSYNSPLHF	TGTGCCAGCAGTTTAGGTGGGGGGGGCTCCTATAATTCACCCCTCCACTTT
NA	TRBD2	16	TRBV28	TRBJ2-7	CASSPARTSGTYEQYF	TGTGCCAGCAGTCCTGCTCGGACTAGCGGTACCTACGAGCAGTACTTC
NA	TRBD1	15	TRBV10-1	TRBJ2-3	CASSERTGGVDTQYF	TGCGCCAGCAGTGAAAGGACAGGGGGCGTAGATACGCAGTATTTT
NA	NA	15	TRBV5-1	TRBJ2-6	CASSPEEAGANVLTF	TGCGCCAGCAGCCCCGAGGAGGCTGGGGCCAACGTCCTGACTTTC
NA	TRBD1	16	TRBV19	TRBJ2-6	CASSIGTGSGANVLTF	TGTGCCAGTAGTATAGGGACAGGCTCGGGGGCCAACGTCCTGACTTTC
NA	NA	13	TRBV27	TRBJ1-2	CASSFRGNYGYTF	TGTGCCAGCAGTTTCAGGGGAAACTATGGCTACACCTTC
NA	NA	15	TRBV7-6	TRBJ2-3	CASSSAETPEATQYF	TGTGCCAGCAGCTCAGCGGAGACCCCAGAAGCTACGCAGTATTTT
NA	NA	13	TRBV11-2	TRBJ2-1	CASSFLFGVEQFF	TGTGCCAGCAGCTTCTTATTTGGCGTTGAGCAGTTCTTC
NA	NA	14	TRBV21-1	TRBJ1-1	CASSKEGARTEAFF	TGTGCCAGCAGCAAAGAGGGGGCGCGAACTGAAGCTTTCTTT